The entry that follows covers one TCR beta chain sequence. Its matching antigen is unknown. The data were obtained in a study of PD-1 blockade in classical Hodgkin lymphoma. The protocol was immunoSEQ multiplex PCR, while the TCRdb copy is restricted to in-frame clones and leaves out a portion. The sample contains fewer than 100,000 clones, about 92% of which appear only once. CDR3 length equals 16 residues. CDR1 and CDR2 (germline): SEHNR, FQNEAQ (reference sequence). V lost 3 bases, J lost 7 bases, and 12 bases stayed unmatched. Time point here: cycle 4 day 1 (C4D1), after 6 weeks of nivolumab. Each and every patient relapsed after autologous stem cell transplantation, and patients got differing brentuximab vedotin exposure. Broader study findings: Some patients started nivolumab under 1 year after ASCT, and they were excluded. TCR diversity rose significantly by C4D1 in CD4+ but not CD8+ cells.

The receptor comes from a human donor with classical Hodgkin lymphoma. The sequencing used peripheral blood mononuclear cells (PBMCs), collected before the fourth cycle of nivolumab. The J gene is TRBJ2-1, the V gene TRBV7-9; 7 nucleotides align to TRBD2. CDR3 sequence reads: CASSFPGASGLNEQFF. Written as DNA, the CDR3 is TGTGCCAGCAGCTTTCCTGGGGCTAGCGGACTAAATGAGCAGTTCTTC.